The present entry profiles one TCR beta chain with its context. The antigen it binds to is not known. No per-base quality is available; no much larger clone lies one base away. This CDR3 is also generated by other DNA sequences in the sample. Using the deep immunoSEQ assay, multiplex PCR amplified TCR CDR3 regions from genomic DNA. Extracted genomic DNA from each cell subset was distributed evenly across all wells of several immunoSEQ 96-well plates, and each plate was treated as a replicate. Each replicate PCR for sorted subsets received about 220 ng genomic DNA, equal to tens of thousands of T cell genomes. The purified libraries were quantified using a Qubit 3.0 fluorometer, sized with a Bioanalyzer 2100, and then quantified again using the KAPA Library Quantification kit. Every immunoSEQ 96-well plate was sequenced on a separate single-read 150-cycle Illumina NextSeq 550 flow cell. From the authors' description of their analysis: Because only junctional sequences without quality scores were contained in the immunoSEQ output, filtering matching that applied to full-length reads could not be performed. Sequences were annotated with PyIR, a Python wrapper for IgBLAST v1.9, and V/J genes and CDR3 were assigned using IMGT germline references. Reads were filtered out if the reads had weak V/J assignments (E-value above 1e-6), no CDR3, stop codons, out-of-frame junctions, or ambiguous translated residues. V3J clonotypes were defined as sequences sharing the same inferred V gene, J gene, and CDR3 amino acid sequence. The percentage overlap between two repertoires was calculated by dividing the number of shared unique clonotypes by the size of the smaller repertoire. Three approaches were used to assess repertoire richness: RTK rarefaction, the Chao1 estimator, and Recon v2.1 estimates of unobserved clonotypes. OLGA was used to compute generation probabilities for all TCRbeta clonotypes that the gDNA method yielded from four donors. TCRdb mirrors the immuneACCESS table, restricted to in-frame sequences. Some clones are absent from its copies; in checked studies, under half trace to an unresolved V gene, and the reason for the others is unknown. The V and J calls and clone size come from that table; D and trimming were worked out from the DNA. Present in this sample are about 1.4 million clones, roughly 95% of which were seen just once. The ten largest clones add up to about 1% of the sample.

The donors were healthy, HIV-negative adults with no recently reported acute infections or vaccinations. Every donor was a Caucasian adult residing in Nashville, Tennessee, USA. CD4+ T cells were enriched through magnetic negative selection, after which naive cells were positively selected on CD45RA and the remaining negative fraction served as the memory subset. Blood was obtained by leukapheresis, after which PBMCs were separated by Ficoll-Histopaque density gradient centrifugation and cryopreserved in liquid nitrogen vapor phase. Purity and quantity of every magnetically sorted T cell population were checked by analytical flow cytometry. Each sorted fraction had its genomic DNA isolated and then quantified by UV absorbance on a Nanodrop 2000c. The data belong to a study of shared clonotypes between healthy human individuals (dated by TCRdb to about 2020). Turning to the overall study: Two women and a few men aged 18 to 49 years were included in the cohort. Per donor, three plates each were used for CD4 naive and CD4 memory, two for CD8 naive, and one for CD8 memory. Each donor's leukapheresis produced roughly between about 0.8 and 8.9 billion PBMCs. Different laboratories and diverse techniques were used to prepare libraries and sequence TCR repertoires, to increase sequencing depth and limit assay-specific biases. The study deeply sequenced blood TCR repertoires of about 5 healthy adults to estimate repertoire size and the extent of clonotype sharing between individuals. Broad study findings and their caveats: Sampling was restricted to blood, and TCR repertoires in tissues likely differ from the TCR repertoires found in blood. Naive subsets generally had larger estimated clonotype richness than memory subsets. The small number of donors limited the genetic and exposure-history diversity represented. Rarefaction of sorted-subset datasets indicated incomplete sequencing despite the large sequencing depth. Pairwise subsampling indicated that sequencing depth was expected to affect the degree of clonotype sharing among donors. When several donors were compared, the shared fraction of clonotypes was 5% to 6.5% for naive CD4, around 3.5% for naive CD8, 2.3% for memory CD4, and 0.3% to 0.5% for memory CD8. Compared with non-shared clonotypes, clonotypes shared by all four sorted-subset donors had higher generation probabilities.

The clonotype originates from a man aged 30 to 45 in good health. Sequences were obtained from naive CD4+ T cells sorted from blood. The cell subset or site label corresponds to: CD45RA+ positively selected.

The CDR3 has the sequence CASSQRGQSTDTQYF. The DNA sequence is given as TGCGCCAGCAGCCAACGAGGACAGTCCACAGATACGCAGTATTTT. The chain joins TRBV4-1 to TRBJ2-3; D gene: possibly TRBD1, on 6 matching bases. V is cut by 2 bases and J by 2 bases, and the space between the germline ends is 11 bases. The germline V gene yields MGHRA for CDR1 and YSYEKL for CDR2. Taken from cysteine to phenylalanine, the CDR3 has 15 residues. Only the CDR3 portion is preserved as DNA: 45 bases, with reading frame beginning at the first base.